This passage covers 30 T cell receptor beta chains from one sample sequenced in a study of blood T cells in healthy people across ages. Sample-barcoded 5' priming and a J-beta primer mix drove a second PCR of 7 to 11 cycles. TCRdb reprocessed the 5' RACE reads with MiXCR, giving one entry per CDR3 protein. Here the sample spans 600,000 to 650,000 distinct CDR3 sequences, about 54% being singletons. The sample was blood. These receptors originate from a man aged 55 to 69 in good health.

In its sample, this clonotype was seen a few times. The CDR3: CASSVGMVGIYNEQFF. CDR3 DNA sequence: TGTGCCAGCAGCGTAGGAATGGTGGGCATTTACAATGAGCAGTTCTTC. The chain links TRBV9 to TRBJ2-1; D ambiguous. CDR1 is SGDLS, CDR2 YYNGEE, per germline. The V gene lost 0 bases and the J gene lost 4 bases, with 14 bases spanning the gap. This CDR3 spans 16 amino acids.

As to this clonotype: A junction end diverges from the germline sequence, so it may reflect a read error. The V and J genes are TRBV4-1 and TRBJ2-1, with D perhaps TRBD1 or TRBD2 (5 bases each). CDR3 length: 14 residues. The V gene's germline CDR1 is MGHRA and CDR2 YSYEKL. The CDR3 DNA sequence: TGCGCCAGCAGCCATGGGGCTGACTACAATGAGCATTTCTTC. Translating gives CASSHGADYNEHFF.

V and J are TRBV5-1 and TRBJ1-2; 7 bases map to TRBD1. The CDR3 is made up of 16 amino acids. Germline lookup yields CDR1 SGHRS and CDR2 YFSETQ. Trimming took 0 bases from V and 4 from J; bases not matched to a gene: 9. This CDR3 is CASSLEGQATIYGYTF. The CDR3 DNA is TGCGCCAGCAGCTTGGAAGGACAGGCCACTATCTATGGCTACACCTTC.

The table lists this clonotype with a few counts. V usage is TRBV5-1 and J usage is TRBJ2-3; 8 bases match TRBD2. V lost 4 bases to trimming and J lost 3 bases; unmatched junction nucleotides: 16. Germline CDR1 SGHRS, CDR2 YFSETQ. CDR3 size: 18 residues. The CDR3 sequence: CASSEYARSGGYTDTQYF. CDR3 DNA sequence: TGCGCCAGCAGCGAATACGCGCGGAGCGGGGGATATACAGATACGCAGTATTTT.

V gene TRBV5-1 combines with J gene TRBJ2-1; 11 positions match TRBD2. Trimming cost V 4 bases and J 7 bases; bases outside gene matches: 7. The CDR3 length is 15 residues. Germline V CDR1 and CDR2: SGHRS, YFSETQ. The CDR3 loop reads CASSIRLAGQNEQFF. In DNA, the CDR3 is TGCGCCAGCAGCATTAGACTAGCGGGGCAGAATGAGCAGTTCTTC.

This chain uses TRBV6-6 with TRBJ2-5, with TRBD1 as a possible D gene (6 bases). V shed 6 bases and J shed 0 bases, with 11 bases lying between them. The CDR3 runs 14 residues. Germline CDR1 reads MNHNY; CDR2 reads SVGAGI (reference sequence). CDR3 DNA: TGTGCCAGCAGACCTAGACAGGACCAAGAGACCCAGTACTTC. Translated: CASRPRQDQETQYF.

This chain joins TRBV6-1 and TRBJ1-4; the D is unclear. Per germline, CDR1 MNHNS and CDR2 SASEGT. Deletions cut 2 bases from V and 7 bases from J, with 14 bases between. CDR3 length: 15 residues. CDR3 region: CASSELWTSGEKLFF. CDR3 DNA sequence: TGTGCCAGCAGTGAACTATGGACGAGCGGTGAAAAACTGTTTTTT.

The chain recombines TRBV28 with TRBJ2-7; 10 bases match TRBD1. The CDR3 loop spans 13 amino acids. Per germline, CDR1 MDHEN and CDR2 SYDVKM. The trim removed 4 bases at V and 8 bases at J, leaving 5 bases unmatched. Written as DNA, the CDR3 is TGTGCCAGCAGTTCCGGACAGGGGGGTCAGCAGTACTTC. Encoded protein: CASSSGQGGQQYF. Combining the CDR3 with reference TRBV28 and TRBJ2-7 gives the whole variable domain DVKVTQSSRYLVKRTGEKVFLECVQDMDHENMFWYRQDPGLGLRLIYFSYDVKMKEKGDIPEGYSVSREKKERFSLILESASTNQTSMYLCASSSGQGGQQYFGPGTRLTVT.

This chain joins TRBV5-1 and TRBJ2-7; D may be TRBD1 or TRBD2 (5 bases each). This CDR3 is 15 amino acids long. Trimming took 5 bases from V and 2 from J, leaving 17 bases between them. The V gene's germline CDR1 is SGHRS and CDR2 YFSETQ. CDR3 nucleotides: TGCGCCAGCAGTACTCGACAGTCCGGGGCCTACGAGCAGTACTTC. Translating it yields CASSTRQSGAYEQYF.

The chain couples TRBV3-1 to TRBJ2-5, with D possibly being TRBD2 (5 bases). The V gene's germline CDR1 is LGHDT and CDR2 YNNKEL (reference sequence). Trimming took off 1 base at V and 2 bases at J, with 8 bases between the two ends. This CDR3 is 14 amino acids long. The CDR3 region has the DNA TGTGCCAGCAGCCAAGGTGGACTGCAAGAGACCCAGTACTTC. It yields the protein CASSQGGLQETQYF.

This clonotype was detected a few times. The chain links TRBV6-1 to TRBJ2-7; 8 nucleotides agree with TRBD1. The CDR3 covers 14 residues. Germline V lookup: CDR1 MNHNS, CDR2 SASEGT. The V and J ends lost 4 bases and 4 bases, in that order; junction bases with no gene match: 6. CDR3 bases: TGTGCCAGCAGTGTGGGGACAGGATTATACGAGCAGTACTTC. Protein: CASSVGTGLYEQYF.

The chain couples TRBV3-1 to TRBJ2-7; TRBD2 matches at 7 bases. After removal of 3 bases from V and 3 bases from J, the junction contained 8 bases not matched to a gene. The CDR3 runs to 15 residues. The germline V gene has CDR1 LGHDT and CDR2 YNNKEL (reference sequence). CDR3 residues: CASSQALAERYEQYF. The CDR3 DNA reads as TGTGCCAGCAGCCAGGCTCTAGCGGAGCGCTACGAGCAGTACTTC.

This rearrangement joins TRBV10-2 to TRBJ2-7; TRBD1 might be the D (6 bases). Trimming shortened V by 6 bases and J by 6 bases, and 12 bases separated the two germline ends. The germline gives CDR1 WSHSY, CDR2 SAAADI. This CDR3 contains 12 residues. This CDR3 is CASRLQGCEQYF. Written as DNA, the CDR3 is TGCGCCAGCAGATTACAGGGCTGCGAGCAGTACTTC.

V and J are TRBV18 and TRBJ2-2; D ambiguous. This CDR3 comprises 13 residues. V was clipped by 6 bases and J by 1 base, with 6 bases between them. Germline CDR1 reads KGHSH; CDR2 reads LQKENI. CDR3: CASSVRNTGELFF. The CDR3 DNA sequence: TGTGCCAGCTCCGTCCGGAACACCGGGGAGCTGTTTTTT.

In this sample, this clonotype turned up a few times. CDR3 bases: TGTGCCAGCCAATCCCCGACCTACGAGCAGTACTTC. Translated, it gives CASQSPTYEQYF. The genes are TRBV6-5 and TRBJ2-7; the D is unclear. This CDR3 contains 12 residues. With 8 bases removed from V and 2 bases from J, the gap between germline ends came to 10 bases. Germline CDR1 MNHEY, CDR2 SVGAGI.

This clonotype came up a few times. The chain couples TRBV7-2 to TRBJ1-6; perhaps TRBD1 as D (5 bases). The V gene lost 6 bases and the J gene lost 0 bases, with 15 bases spanning the gap. Germline V gene lookup returns CDR1 SGHTA and CDR2 FQGNSA. This CDR3 contains 17 residues. The CDR3 bases are TGTGCCAGCAGGAGGGGAGATCTTTACTCCTATAATTCACCCCTCCACTTT. Its protein is CASRRGDLYSYNSPLHF.

The CDR3 here is CASSPSTGGNEQFF. The CDR3 bases are TGTGCCAGCTCACCCTCGACAGGGGGCAATGAGCAGTTCTTC. The V call is TRBV18, the J call TRBJ2-1; 9 bases line up with TRBD1. From germline, CDR1 is KGHSH and CDR2 LQKENI. The CDR3 contains 14 residues. J was trimmed by 6 bases and V by 3 bases; bases with no gene match: 3.

This chain uses TRBV18 with TRBJ2-5; D possibly uses TRBD1 or TRBD2 (5 bases each). The CDR3 is 15 amino acids. V lost 3 bases and J 3 bases, leaving 14 bases between the germline ends. Germline-derived CDR1 and CDR2 are KGHSH and LQKENI. CDR3 nucleotide sequence: TGTGCCAGCTCACCCAACCGGGACCTGAAAGAGACCCAGTACTTC. Encoded protein: CASSPNRDLKETQYF.

The rearrangement links TRBV4-2 to TRBJ2-7, with D tentatively TRBD1 (5 bases). Trimming took off 1 base at V and 4 bases at J, with 14 bases between the two ends. Germline V gives CDR1 LGHNA, CDR2 YNFKEQ. The CDR3 covers 15 residues. CDR3 bases: TGTGCCAGCAGCCAAGCCGGTGGGGCCGATTACGAGCAGTACTTC. Translated: CASSQAGGADYEQYF.

This clonotype was recorded once. J is TRBJ2-5 and V is TRBV20-1; D possibly corresponds to TRBD1 (6 bases). The CDR3 extends over 12 amino acids. With 6 bases removed from V and 4 bases from J, the gap between germline ends came to 12 bases. CDR1 DFQATT and CDR2 SNEGSKA come from the germline V gene (reference sequence). CDR3 residues: CSAAGVSETQYF. In DNA form, the CDR3 reads TGCAGTGCCGCAGGGGTCTCAGAGACCCAGTACTTC.

This clonotype came up a few times. The chain carries TRBV14 and TRBJ1-2; no firm D call. The CDR3 covers 14 residues. The germline V gene has CDR1 SGHDN and CDR2 FVKESK. The V gene lost 0 bases and the J gene lost 2 bases, with 7 bases spanning the gap. The CDR3 DNA is TGTGCCAGCAGCCAAGACCGGATAAACTATGGCTACACCTTC. It specifies CASSQDRINYGYTF.

V and J are TRBV6-2 or TRBV6-3 and TRBJ1-2; D is unclear. This CDR3 region has 12 residues. The V end lost 2 bases, the J end lost 5 bases, and 6 bases lay between the germline ends. CDR1 MNHEY and CDR2 SVGEGT come from the germline V gene. CDR3 nucleotide sequence: TGTGCCAGCAGTTACAGCCAATATGGCTACACCTTC. Translated, it gives CASSYSQYGYTF.

The V gene is TRBV7-9, the J gene TRBJ1-1; 8 bases are shared with TRBD1. Germline V gives CDR1 SEHNR, CDR2 FQNEAQ (reference sequence). V dropped 5 bases and J dropped 5; count of bases not matched to a gene: 4. This CDR3 contains 13 residues. This chain's CDR3 is CASSQGAQTEAFF. The CDR3 bases are TGTGCCAGCAGCCAGGGGGCTCAGACTGAAGCTTTCTTT.

This clonotype has only one observation. The chain employs TRBV5-1 and TRBJ1-5; D remains unclear. CDR1 and CDR2 (germline): SGHRS, YFSETQ. CDR3 length: 15 amino acids. Trimming took 4 bases from V and 4 from J, leaving 15 bases between them. The DNA for the CDR3 is TGCGCCAGCAGCCCAGGACGGATCTTAAATCAGCCCCAGCATTTT. Protein: CASSPGRILNQPQHF. Combining the CDR3 with reference TRBV5-1 and TRBJ1-5 gives the whole variable domain KAGVTQTPRYLIKTRGQQVTLSCSPISGHRSVSWYQQTPGQGLQFLFEYFSETQRNKGNFPGRFSGRQFSNSRSEMNVSTLELGDSALYLCASSPGRILNQPQHFGDGTRLSIL.

The chain is built from TRBV5-1 and TRBJ1-5; 9 bases match TRBD1. Germline V gene lookup returns CDR1 SGHRS and CDR2 YFSETQ. The CDR3 is made up of 13 amino acids. V shed 8 bases and J 3 bases; nucleotides not matched to a gene: 3. Here the CDR3 DNA reads TGCGCCAGTAGGACAGGGGACAATCAGCCCCAGCATTTT. It is translated as CASRTGDNQPQHF.

This clonotype was observed a handful of times. This chain joins TRBV6-1 and TRBJ2-2, with D maybe TRBD1 (6 bases). V gave up 7 bases and J gave up 0 bases, with 18 bases separating them. The CDR3 sequence is 17 residues long. Germline CDR1 and CDR2: MNHNS and SASEGT. CDR3 residues: CASTQKGDTANTGELFF. DNA of the CDR3: TGTGCCAGCACACAGAAGGGGGACACAGCGAACACCGGGGAGCTGTTTTTT.

V gene TRBV9 combines with J gene TRBJ1-4; 12 nucleotides align to TRBD1. V lost 3 bases and J lost 8; bases outside the gene matches: 8. The V gene's germline CDR1 is SGDLS and CDR2 YYNGEE. This CDR3 contains 16 residues. The CDR3 is CASSEGQGALKEKLFF. In nucleotides, the CDR3 is TGTGCCAGCAGCGAGGGACAGGGGGCATTGAAAGAAAAACTGTTTTTT.

CDR3 in amino acids: CASSFLDRGDGYTF. The CDR3, as DNA: TGTGCCAGCAGCTTCCTGGACAGGGGTGATGGCTACACCTTC. This chain links TRBV5-5 with TRBJ1-2, with 9 nucleotides matching TRBD1. The CDR3 contains 14 residues. CDR1 is SGHKS, CDR2 YYEKEE, per germline (reference sequence). J lost 6 bases, V lost 2 bases, and 5 bases had no gene match.

This chain links TRBV12-3 or TRBV12-4 with TRBJ2-3; maybe TRBD1 (5 bases). The CDR3 spans 12 residues. V was trimmed by 6 bases and J by 6 bases, leaving 10 bases between them. The CDR3 sequence: CASSHNRDTQYF. The CDR3 coding sequence is TGTGCCAGCAGCCACAACAGGGATACGCAGTATTTT.

The genes are TRBV4-2 and TRBJ2-5, with TRBD1 matching over 11 bases. Germline CDR1 reads LGHNA; CDR2 reads YNFKEQ. This CDR3 region has 17 residues. The ends lost 0 bases at V and 0 bases at J; junction bases unmatched: 3. CDR3 sequence reads: CASSQDGTGGYQETQYF. As DNA, the CDR3 is TGTGCCAGCAGCCAAGATGGGACAGGGGGGTACCAAGAGACCCAGTACTTC.